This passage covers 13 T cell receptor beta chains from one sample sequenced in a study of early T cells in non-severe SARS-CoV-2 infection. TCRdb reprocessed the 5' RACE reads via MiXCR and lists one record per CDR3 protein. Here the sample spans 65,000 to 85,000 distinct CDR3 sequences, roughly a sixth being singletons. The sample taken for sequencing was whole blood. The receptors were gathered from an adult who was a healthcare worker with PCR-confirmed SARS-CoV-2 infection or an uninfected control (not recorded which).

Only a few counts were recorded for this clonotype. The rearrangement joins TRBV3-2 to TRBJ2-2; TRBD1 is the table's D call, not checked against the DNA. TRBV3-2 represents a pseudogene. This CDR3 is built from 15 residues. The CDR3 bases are TGTGCCAGCAAGGGAGGAGCCATAGGGCGCTGGGAGCTGTTTTTT. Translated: CASKGGAIGRWELFF.

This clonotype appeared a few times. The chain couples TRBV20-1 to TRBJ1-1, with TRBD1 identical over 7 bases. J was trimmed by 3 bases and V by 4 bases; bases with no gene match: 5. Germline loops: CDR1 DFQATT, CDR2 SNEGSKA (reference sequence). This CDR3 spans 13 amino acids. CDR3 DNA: TGCAGTGCTATTGGACAGGTCGACACTGAAGCTTTCTTT. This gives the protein CSAIGQVDTEAFF.

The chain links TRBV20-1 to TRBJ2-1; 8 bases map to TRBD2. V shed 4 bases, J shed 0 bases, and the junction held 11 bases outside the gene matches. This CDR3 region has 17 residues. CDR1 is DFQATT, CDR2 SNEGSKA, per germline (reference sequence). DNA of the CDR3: TGCAGTGCTACCCCCTTAATAGCGGGGAGCTCCTACAATGAGCAGTTCTTC. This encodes CSATPLIAGSSYNEQFF.

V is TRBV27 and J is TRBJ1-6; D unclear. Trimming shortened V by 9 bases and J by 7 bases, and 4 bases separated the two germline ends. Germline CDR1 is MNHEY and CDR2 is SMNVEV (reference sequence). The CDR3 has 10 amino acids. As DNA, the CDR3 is TGTGCCAGTCCCAATTCACCCCTCCACTTT. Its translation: CASPNSPLHF.

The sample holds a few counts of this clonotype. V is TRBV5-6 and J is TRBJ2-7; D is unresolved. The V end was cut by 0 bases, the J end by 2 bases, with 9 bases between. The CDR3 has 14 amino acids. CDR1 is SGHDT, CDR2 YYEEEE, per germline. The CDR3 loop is CASSLEGQTYEQYF. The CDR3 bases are TGTGCCAGCAGCTTGGAAGGGCAAACCTACGAGCAGTACTTC.

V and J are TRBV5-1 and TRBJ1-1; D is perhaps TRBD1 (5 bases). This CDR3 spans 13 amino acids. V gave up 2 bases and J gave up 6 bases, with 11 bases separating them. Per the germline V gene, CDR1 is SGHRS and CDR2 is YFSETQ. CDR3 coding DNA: TGCGCCAGCAGCTTCGGGACTAACCCTGAAGCTTTCTTT. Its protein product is CASSFGTNPEAFF.

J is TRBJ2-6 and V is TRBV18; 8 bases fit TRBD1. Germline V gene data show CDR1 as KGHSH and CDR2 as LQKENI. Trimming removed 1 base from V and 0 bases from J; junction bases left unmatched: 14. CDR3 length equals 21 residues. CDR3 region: CASSPRSWDRLHNSGANVLTF. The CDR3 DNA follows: TGTGCCAGCTCACCACGATCCTGGGACAGGCTTCACAACTCTGGGGCCAACGTCCTGACTTTC.

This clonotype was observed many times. CDR3 DNA: TGTGCCAGCAGCCAAGAACTAGCAAACAATGAGCAGTTCTTC. Translating it yields CASSQELANNEQFF. This rearrangement joins TRBV3-1 to TRBJ2-1; a weak D match, TRBD2 (6 bases). Germline CDR1 reads LGHDT; CDR2 reads YNNKEL (reference sequence). V dropped 0 bases and J dropped 5 bases, with 8 bases sitting between them. This CDR3 region has 14 residues.

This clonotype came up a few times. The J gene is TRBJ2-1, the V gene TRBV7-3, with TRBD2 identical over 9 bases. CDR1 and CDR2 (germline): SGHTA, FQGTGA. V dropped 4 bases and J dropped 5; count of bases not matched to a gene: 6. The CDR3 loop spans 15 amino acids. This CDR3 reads CASSSIAGANNEQFF. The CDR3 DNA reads TGTGCCAGCAGCTCAATAGCGGGGGCGAACAATGAGCAGTTCTTC.

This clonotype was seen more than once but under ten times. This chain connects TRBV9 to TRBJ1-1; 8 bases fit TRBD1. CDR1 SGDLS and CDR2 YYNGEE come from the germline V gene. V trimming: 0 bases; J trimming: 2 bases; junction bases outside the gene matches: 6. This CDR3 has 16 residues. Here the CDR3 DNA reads TGTGCCAGCAGCGTAGTGTCGGGACAGGTTAACACTGAAGCTTTCTTT. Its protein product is CASSVVSGQVNTEAFF.

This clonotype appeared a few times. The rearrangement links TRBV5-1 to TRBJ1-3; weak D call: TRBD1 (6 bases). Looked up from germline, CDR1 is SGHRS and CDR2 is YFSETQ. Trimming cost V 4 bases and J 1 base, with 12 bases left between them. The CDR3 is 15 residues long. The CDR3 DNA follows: TGCGCCAGCAGCCCAGGGGACGTTTCTGGAAACACCATATATTTT. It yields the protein CASSPGDVSGNTIYF.

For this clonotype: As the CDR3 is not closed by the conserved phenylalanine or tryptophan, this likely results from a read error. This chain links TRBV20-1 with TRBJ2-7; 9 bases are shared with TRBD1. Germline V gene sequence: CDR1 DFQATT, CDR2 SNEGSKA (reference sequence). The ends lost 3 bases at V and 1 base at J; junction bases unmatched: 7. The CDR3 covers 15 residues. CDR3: CSASQGTGPSYEQYL. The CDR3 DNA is TGCAGTGCTAGTCAAGGGACAGGGCCATCCTACGAGCAGTACTTG.

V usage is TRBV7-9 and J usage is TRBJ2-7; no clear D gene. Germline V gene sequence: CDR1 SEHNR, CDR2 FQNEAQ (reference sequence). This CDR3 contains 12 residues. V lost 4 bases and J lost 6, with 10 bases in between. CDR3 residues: CASSSHLGEQYF. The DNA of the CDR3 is TGTGCCAGCAGCTCCCATTTGGGCGAGCAGTACTTC.